The 21 T cell receptor beta chains given below trace back to one sample, sequenced in a study of CD8 T cells in Susac syndrome. Random hexamers primed reverse transcription of 0.5 to 1 ug RNA. TCRdb independently ran MiXCR on the immunoSEQ multiplex PCR reads; one entry per CDR3 protein. The sample has fewer than 350,000 distinct CDR3 sequences, about 88% seen once. The specimen sequenced was CD8+ T cells from PBMCs. The receptors were gathered from a human donor with multiple sclerosis.

The chain links TRBV15 to TRBJ2-2; D remains unclear. The CDR3 consists of 14 residues. V lost 5 bases, J lost 0 bases, and 7 bases lay in between. The germline gives CDR1 LNHNV, CDR2 YYDKDF (reference sequence). CDR3 DNA: TGTGCCACCAGCGCTGGGCCGAACACCGGGGAGCTGTTTTTT. Its protein product is CATSAGPNTGELFF.

The chain joins TRBV19 to TRBJ2-1, with TRBD2 identical over 10 bases. V lost 7 bases to trimming and J lost 6 bases; unmatched junction nucleotides: 12. The CDR3 length is 16 residues. Germline V gives CDR1 LNHDA, CDR2 SQIVND (reference sequence). In DNA, the CDR3 is TGTGCCAGTAATTATGAAGCGGGAGGGCCTTCCAATGAGCAGTTCTTC. Its translation is CASNYEAGGPSNEQFF. The complete variable domain, with remaining parts taken from reference TRBV19 and TRBJ2-1, reads DGGITQSPKYLFRKEGQNVTLSCEQNLNHDAMYWYRQDPGQGLRLIYYSQIVNDFQKGDIAEGYSVSREKKESFPLTVTSAQKNPTAFYLCASNYEAGGPSNEQFFGPGTRLTVL.

This chain joins TRBV20-1 and TRBJ2-7; 7 bases fit TRBD2. This CDR3 comprises 13 residues. The V and J ends lost 5 bases and 3 bases, in that order; junction bases with no gene match: 7. Germline V gives CDR1 DFQATT, CDR2 SNEGSKA (reference sequence). The CDR3 is CSARGGSIYEQYF. CDR3 coding DNA: TGCAGTGCTCGCGGCGGGAGTATCTACGAGCAGTACTTC.

This chain uses TRBV6-6 with TRBJ2-3; no clear D gene. CDR1 is MNHNY, CDR2 SVGAGI, per germline (reference sequence). The length of the CDR3 is 14 residues. V lost 4 bases and J lost 3, with 11 bases in between. CDR3 region: CASSLYAVTDTQYF. In nucleotides, the CDR3 is TGTGCCAGCAGTTTGTATGCGGTTACAGATACGCAGTATTTT.

V and J are TRBV7-9 and TRBJ2-1, with a tentative D call TRBD1 (6 bases). This CDR3 contains 12 residues. V lost 6 bases, J lost 14 bases, and 17 bases lay in between. The germline V gene has CDR1 SEHNR and CDR2 FQNEAQ (reference sequence). The CDR3 loop reads CASRDNRAGEFF. The CDR3 coding sequence is TGTGCCAGCAGGGATAATCGGGCAGGGGAGTTCTTC.

The rearrangement uses TRBV30 and TRBJ2-1; D unresolved. There are 12 residues in the CDR3. V lost 5 bases and J lost 6, with 11 bases in between. From germline, CDR1 is GTSNPN and CDR2 SVGIG (reference sequence). The CDR3 sequence: CAWGILSNEQFF. The CDR3 DNA sequence: TGTGCCTGGGGGATTTTGTCCAATGAGCAGTTCTTC.

The rearrangement links TRBV7-6 to TRBJ1-5; D is uncertain. The V gene lost 5 bases and the J gene lost 8 bases, with 19 bases spanning the gap. The germline CDR1 and CDR2 sequences are SGHVS and FNYEAQ. CDR3 length equals 15 residues. The CDR3, as DNA: TGTGCCAGCAGCCCAGAGGGCCGCCTGGATGAGCCCCAGCATTTT. It translates to CASSPEGRLDEPQHF.

This chain joins TRBV24-1 and TRBJ2-1, with 7 bases aligning to TRBD1. V trimming: 4 bases; J trimming: 1 base; junction bases outside the gene matches: 6. The CDR3 has 16 residues. Per the germline V gene, CDR1 is KGHDR and CDR2 is SFDVKD. The CDR3, as DNA: TGTGCCACCAGTGAGCTAGGGGGCGCTTCCTACAATGAGCAGTTCTTC. It is translated as CATSELGGASYNEQFF.

The CDR3 loop is CATSRGPNTEAFF. CDR3 DNA sequence: TGTGCCACCAGCAGGGGACCGAACACTGAAGCTTTCTTT. The chain carries TRBV15 and TRBJ1-1; possibly TRBD1 for D (5 bases). Germline values: CDR1 LNHNV, CDR2 YYDKDF (reference sequence). The CDR3 runs 13 residues. V was shortened by 3 bases and J by 1 base, with 6 bases between the two germline ends.

The genes are TRBV7-8 and TRBJ1-1, with D uncertain. The V gene lost 2 bases and the J gene lost 7 bases, with 14 bases spanning the gap. Germline loops: CDR1 SGHVS, CDR2 FQNEAQ. This CDR3 has 14 residues. The CDR3 DNA reads TGTGCCAGCAGCTTATTGTGGAGTCAGAGTGAAGCTTTCTTT. It encodes CASSLLWSQSEAFF.

The chain links TRBV29-1 to TRBJ1-4, with D possibly matching TRBD1 (5 bases). From germline, CDR1 is SQVTM and CDR2 ANQGSEA. Trimming removed 3 bases from V and 2 bases from J, with 10 bases in between. This CDR3 is 14 amino acids long. Here the CDR3 reads CSVERWGTNEKLFF. In DNA, the CDR3 is TGCAGCGTTGAGAGGTGGGGGACTAATGAAAAACTGTTTTTT.

This chain connects TRBV27 to TRBJ2-7, with 12 bases that match TRBD2. This CDR3 contains 14 residues. Germline V gives CDR1 MNHEY, CDR2 SMNVEV (reference sequence). V shed 7 bases and J 7 bases; nucleotides not matched to a gene: 8. CDR3 loop: CASNILAGGGEQYF. CDR3 nucleotide sequence: TGTGCCAGCAATATACTAGCGGGAGGAGGTGAGCAGTACTTC.

In its sample, this clonotype was seen once. The V call is TRBV30, the J call TRBJ2-7, with TRBD1 matching over 11 bases. V gave up 7 bases and J gave up 4 bases; unmatched junction bases: 21. CDR1 and CDR2 (germline): GTSNPN, SVGIG (reference sequence). CDR3 length: 18 amino acids. The CDR3 DNA is TGTGCCTCCGGGGGAGGAACCCACCGGGACAGGGGGTGGTACGAGCAGTACTTC. Translation gives CASGGGTHRDRGWYEQYF.

V is TRBV14 and J is TRBJ2-3; D is undetermined. V lost 4 bases and J lost 1, with 18 bases in between. The CDR3 extends over 17 amino acids. Germline V gives CDR1 SGHDN, CDR2 FVKESK. CDR3 bases: TGTGCCAGCAGCCCCCTTTGGATGGGGTTGGGCACAGATACGCAGTATTTT. This codes for CASSPLWMGLGTDTQYF.

The J gene is TRBJ2-3, the V gene TRBV20-1; 8 nucleotides match TRBD2. Germline CDR1 and CDR2: DFQATT and SNEGSKA (reference sequence). Germline trimming cut 2 bases from V and 6 bases from J; bases unmatched to any gene: 13. CDR3 length: 16 residues. The CDR3 loop is CSARRVAGTLGDTQYF. The CDR3 DNA sequence: TGCAGTGCTAGAAGGGTAGCGGGAACTCTAGGGGATACGCAGTATTTT.

This clonotype was seen a single time. The rearrangement joins TRBV7-9 to TRBJ1-2; no clear D. The V gene lost 5 bases and the J gene lost 6 bases, with 25 bases spanning the gap. The CDR3 is made up of 17 amino acids. Germline V gene sequence: CDR1 SEHNR, CDR2 FQNEAQ (reference sequence). CDR3 in DNA: TGTGCCAGCAGCCACGGCTTAGATCCCGACCCTCAGGATGGCTACACCTTC. Translated, it gives CASSHGLDPDPQDGYTF.

CDR3 region: CASTTGGSSNEKLFF. The CDR3 DNA is TGTGCCAGCACGACCGGGGGGTCATCTAATGAAAAACTGTTTTTT. The V gene is TRBV7-9, the J gene TRBJ1-4; D might be TRBD1 (5 bases). This CDR3 region has 15 residues. Trimming took off 7 bases at V and 3 bases at J, with 15 bases between the two ends. CDR1 is SEHNR, CDR2 FQNEAQ, per germline (reference sequence).

V and J are TRBV29-1 and TRBJ2-1; no reliable D call. The CDR3 length is 15 residues. Germline V gene lookup returns CDR1 SQVTM and CDR2 ANQGSEA. V was cut by 1 base and J by 3 bases, with 13 bases left in between. DNA of the CDR3: TGCAGCGTTGAAGGACATGATGATGGCTACAATGAGCAGTTCTTC. Translation gives CSVEGHDDGYNEQFF.

The J gene is TRBJ2-7, the V gene TRBV12-3 or TRBV12-4; a possible D gene is TRBD1 (5 bases). This CDR3 is 14 amino acids long. Trimming removed 1 base at V and 6 bases at J, with 13 bases between. The CDR3 here is CASSLEGQLGEQYF. CDR3 sequence (DNA): TGTGCCAGCAGTTTAGAGGGGCAACTGGGCGAGCAGTACTTC.

V gene TRBV7-3 combines with J gene TRBJ1-2, with 8 bases that match TRBD1. Germline trimming cut 5 bases from V and 10 bases from J; bases unmatched to any gene: 9. The CDR3 totals 13 residues. Per germline, CDR1 SGHTA and CDR2 FQGTGA. CDR3 loop: CASSLGTGGNYTF. CDR3 bases: TGTGCCAGCAGCCTGGGGACAGGAGGGAACTACACCTTC.

V is TRBV9 and J is TRBJ1-2; no clear D gene. The germline V gene encodes CDR1 SGDLS and CDR2 YYNGEE. V shed 6 bases and J shed 3 bases, with 12 bases lying between them. The CDR3 is made up of 13 amino acids. In DNA, the CDR3 is TGTGCCAGCAAGGGCCCCGTTTACTATGGCTACACCTTC. Its protein is CASKGPVYYGYTF.